Below, one T cell receptor (beta chain) is given with its context. The CDR3 extends over 14 amino acids. V lost 2 bases and J 5 bases, leaving 11 bases between the germline ends. Looked up from germline, CDR1 is LGHDT and CDR2 is YNNKEL (reference sequence). TCRdb passed the reads through MiXCR, listing each CDR3 protein once. The sample includes 88,000 or so distinct CDR3 sequences, roughly 31% of them seen just once. This specimen comes from a study of type 1 regulatory T cells. The chain links TRBV3-1 to TRBJ2-3, with D perhaps given as TRBD1 or TRBD2 (5 bases each). The receptor's source is a human donor in good health. The sample comprised CD4+ T cells, either the whole sample or a sorted fraction (not recorded which). For the CDR3, the DNA is TGTGCCAGCAGCCAACGGGGCGAGGAAGATACGCAGTATTTT. Protein sequence: CASSQRGEEDTQYF.